The 13 T cell receptor beta chains below were found in one sample sequenced in a study of spatial heterogeneity in lung cancer. TCRdb redid the calling of the 5' RACE reads with MiXCR, one entry per CDR3 protein. The sample contains tens of thousands of distinct CDR3 sequences, approximately 3% of which appear only once. Time point in this sample: sample taken at primary tumor resection. The sample here was normal lung tissue next to the tumor, taken at surgery. These receptor sequences come from a male donor with early-stage non-small cell lung cancer.

This clonotype was detected ten times or more. The J gene is TRBJ1-6, the V gene TRBV2; D ambiguous. V dropped 1 base and J dropped 8 bases, with 3 bases sitting between them. Germline-derived CDR1 and CDR2 are SNHLY and FYNNEI. This CDR3 has 12 amino acids. The CDR3 DNA reads TGTGCCAGCAGTGAAGATTATTCACCCCTCCACTTT. This sequence encodes CASSEDYSPLHF.

This clonotype was counted between two and nine times. The chain is built from TRBV18 and TRBJ2-7; 11 nucleotides match TRBD2. CDR1 is KGHSH, CDR2 LQKENI, per germline. This CDR3 has 17 residues. After removal of 4 bases from V and 2 bases from J, the junction contained 10 bases not matched to a gene. The chain's CDR3 is CASSLGLADQGAYEQYF. The DNA for the CDR3 is TGTGCCAGCTCACTGGGACTAGCGGACCAAGGGGCCTACGAGCAGTACTTC.

This clonotype came up many times. The chain employs TRBV28 and TRBJ2-3; D gene ambiguous. V was trimmed by 5 bases and J by 8 bases, leaving 26 bases between them. CDR3 size: 17 residues. Germline assignment: CDR1 MDHEN and CDR2 SYDVKM. The CDR3 reads CASSPTYTVGMSATQYF. CDR3 nucleotide sequence: TGTGCCAGCAGTCCCACCTATACCGTGGGGATGTCAGCTACGCAGTATTTT.

This clonotype appeared many times. The chain combines TRBV15 with TRBJ2-1, with TRBD2 matching 9 bases. This CDR3 spans 14 amino acids. The trim removed 3 bases at V and 7 bases at J, leaving 4 bases unmatched. Germline CDR1 LNHNV, CDR2 YYDKDF (reference sequence). CDR3 DNA: TGTGCCACCAGCAGGGCGACTAGCGGTAATGAGCAGTTCTTC. It yields the protein CATSRATSGNEQFF.

Ten or more counts support this clonotype. V usage is TRBV12-3 or TRBV12-4 and J usage is TRBJ2-7, with D possibly matching TRBD1 (6 bases). Trimming left V 5 bases short and J 0 bases short, with 11 bases between. CDR3 size: 14 residues. CDR3 sequence reads: CASSPDRYSYEQYF. Written as DNA, the CDR3 is TGTGCCAGCAGTCCCGACAGGTACTCCTACGAGCAGTACTTC.

This clonotype was seen at least ten times. V usage is TRBV7-9 and J usage is TRBJ2-7; D possibly corresponds to TRBD1 (5 bases). The CDR3 runs to 14 residues. CDR1 SEHNR and CDR2 FQNEAQ come from the germline V gene (reference sequence). Trimming removed 1 base from V and 1 base from J, with 8 bases in between. In DNA form, the CDR3 reads TGTGCCAGCAGCTTAGAGGACATTTCCTACGAGCAGTACTTC. It is translated as CASSLEDISYEQYF. Full variable domain (rest looked up from reference TRBV7-9 and TRBJ2-7): DTGVSQNPRHKITKRGQNVTFRCDPISEHNRLYWYRQTLGQGPEFLTYFQNEAQLEKSRLLSDRFSAERPKGSFSTLEIQRTEQGDSAMYLCASSLEDISYEQYFGPGTRLTVT.

There are many counts of this clonotype. This chain joins TRBV6-6 and TRBJ1-1; D remains unclear. The CDR3 extends over 13 amino acids. V was pared by 6 bases and J by 1 base, with 9 bases between. Per germline, CDR1 MNHNY and CDR2 SVGAGI (reference sequence). CDR3 DNA: TGTGCCAGCAGGTTGGAACCGAACACTGAAGCTTTCTTT. Encoded protein: CASRLEPNTEAFF.

The table lists this clonotype with many counts. The chain combines TRBV20-1 with TRBJ2-7, with a tentative D call TRBD1 (8 bases). Germline V gives CDR1 DFQATT, CDR2 SNEGSKA (reference sequence). The CDR3 contains 14 residues. V dropped 5 bases and J dropped 5 bases, with 19 bases sitting between them. The CDR3 DNA reads as TGCAGTGCTCGCTTACAGGGGGGGTCCGACGAGCAGTACTTC. Residues: CSARLQGGSDEQYF.

This clonotype was seen ten or more times. The chain has TRBV6-2 or TRBV6-3 and TRBJ2-5; D remains unclear. The CDR3 is made up of 12 amino acids. Germline V gene lookup returns CDR1 MNHEY and CDR2 SVGEGT. The V end lost 6 bases, the J end lost 5 bases, and 10 bases lay between the germline ends. CDR3 DNA sequence: TGTGCCAGCAGCCCTCTCCGTGAGACCCAGTACTTC. This sequence encodes CASSPLRETQYF.

This clonotype was detected ten times or more. The CDR3 DNA follows: TGTGCCAGCAGCCCAAACCCAGGCGTAACTGAAGCTTTCTTT. Translating it yields CASSPNPGVTEAFF. V usage is TRBV3-1 and J usage is TRBJ1-1, with D uncertain. The CDR3 extends over 14 amino acids. Trimming took 4 bases from V and 5 from J, leaving 14 bases between them. Germline CDR1 LGHDT, CDR2 YNNKEL (reference sequence).

This clonotype was counted at least ten times. This chain uses TRBV7-9 with TRBJ1-1; TRBD1 matches 7 bases. CDR3 length equals 14 residues. The trim removed 5 bases at V and 1 base at J, leaving 4 bases unmatched. CDR1 and CDR2 (germline): SEHNR, FQNEAQ (reference sequence). The CDR3 loop is CASSPRTGNTEAFF. The CDR3, as DNA: TGTGCCAGCAGCCCCCGGACAGGGAACACTGAAGCTTTCTTT.

This clonotype showed up many times. The J gene is TRBJ1-6, the V gene TRBV5-1, with D maybe TRBD1 (6 bases). CDR1 and CDR2 (germline): SGHRS, YFSETQ. CDR3 length equals 16 residues. Trimming took off 0 bases at V and 7 bases at J, with 14 bases between the two ends. CDR3 sequence reads: CASSLGPTGPNSPLHF. CDR3 nucleotide sequence: TGCGCCAGCAGCTTGGGACCCACAGGGCCGAATTCACCCCTCCACTTT.

This clonotype was counted many times. The V gene is TRBV12-3 or TRBV12-4, the J gene TRBJ1-6, with 9 bases matching TRBD1. CDR3 length: 14 residues. Unmatched junction bases numbered 6, after V lost 5 bases and J lost 10 bases. CDR3 in DNA: TGTGCCAGCAGTGGGACAGGGTCAAGCTCACCCCTCCACTTT. Translated, it gives CASSGTGSSSPLHF.